One sample yielded the 22 T cell receptor beta chains listed below, sequenced in a study of cytomegalovirus exposure and HLA in healthy donors. Only in-frame clones appear in the TCRdb table, and some are missing; sequencing was by immunoSEQ multiplex PCR. The sample gives about 120,000 clones, under 90% of which show up once; 1.5% to 2% is in the top ten. Input material: PBMCs. These receptors were obtained from a young woman in good health and CMV-seronegative.

The rearrangement uses TRBV27 and TRBJ2-1; tentative D call: TRBD1 (5 bases). Germline CDR1 and CDR2: MNHEY and SMNVEV (reference sequence). V was cut by 3 bases and J by 8 bases, with 14 bases left in between. The CDR3 sequence is 14 residues long. The CDR3 sequence is CASSFSGFIYEQFF. The CDR3 region has the DNA TGTGCCAGCAGTTTTTCAGGGTTCATCTATGAGCAGTTCTTC.

J is TRBJ2-5 and V is TRBV5-6; 7 bases fit TRBD1. Trimming at V came to 4 bases and at J to 6 bases, leaving 9 bases not matched to a gene. The CDR3 sequence is 14 residues long. Germline V lookup: CDR1 SGHDT, CDR2 YYEEEE. CDR3 bases: TGTGCCAGCAGCGGGGAAGGGGGCCTGAAGACCCAGTACTTC. This sequence encodes CASSGEGGLKTQYF. Complete variable domain (other parts from reference TRBV5-6 and TRBJ2-5): DAGVTQSPTHLIKTRGQQVTLRCSPKSGHDTVSWYQQALGQGPQFIFQYYEEEERQRGNFPDRFSGHQFPNYSSELNVNALLLGDSALYLCASSGEGGLKTQYFGPGTRLLVL.

This clone appeared a few times. The rearrangement links TRBV29-1 to TRBJ1-2; no firm D call. The CDR3 runs 12 residues. Germline V gene sequence: CDR1 SQVTM, CDR2 ANQGSEA. V lost 4 bases and J 7 bases, leaving 13 bases between the germline ends. The CDR3 sequence is CSVGQTAAGYTF. CDR3 nucleotides: TGCAGCGTTGGGCAAACCGCGGCTGGCTACACCTTC. Full variable domain (remainder filled in from reference TRBV29-1 and TRBJ1-2): SAVISQKPSRDICQRGTSLTIQCQVDSQVTMMFWYRQQPGQSLTLIATANQGSEATYESGFVIDKFPISRPNLTFSTLTVSNMSPEDSSIYLCSVGQTAAGYTFGSGTRLTVV.

The genes are TRBV7-9 and TRBJ1-2; 9 bases line up with TRBD1. Germline V CDR1 and CDR2: SEHNR, FQNEAQ (reference sequence). V lost 1 base and J lost 7; bases outside the gene matches: 10. The CDR3 sequence is 16 residues long. This CDR3 is CASSLETGQGNGGYTF. CDR3 in DNA: TGTGCCAGCAGCTTAGAAACGGGACAGGGAAACGGTGGCTACACCTTC.

This clone was counted a single time. This rearrangement joins TRBV5-4 to TRBJ2-1, with D maybe TRBD2 (6 bases). The V end was cut by 4 bases, the J end by 4 bases, with 12 bases between. The CDR3 runs 14 residues. Per germline, CDR1 SGHNT and CDR2 YYREEE (reference sequence). In DNA, the CDR3 is TGTGCCAGCAGCGATGGGACTTTATACAATGAGCAGTTCTTC. Translation: CASSDGTLYNEQFF.

This chain joins TRBV14 and TRBJ2-7, with D possibly TRBD2 on 6 matching bases. Between the trimmed V and J ends, which lost 0 bases and 5 bases, there was a span of 17 bases. The germline V gene encodes CDR1 SGHDN and CDR2 FVKESK. The CDR3 sequence is 16 residues long. The CDR3 here is CASSQDIVGGFDEQYF. The CDR3 DNA follows: TGTGCCAGCAGCCAAGATATTGTGGGGGGTTTCGACGAGCAGTACTTC.

V is TRBV11-2 and J is TRBJ2-2; tentative D call: TRBD2 (5 bases). V gave up 1 base and J gave up 7 bases, with 7 bases separating them. Germline lookup yields CDR1 SGHAT and CDR2 FQNNGV. The CDR3 length is 13 residues. CDR3 residues: CASSLGESGELFF. CDR3 in DNA: TGTGCCAGCAGCTTAGGGGAGAGCGGGGAGCTGTTTTTT.

In its sample, this clone was seen once. CDR3 in amino acids: CASSLEDSRATDTQYF. CDR3 nucleotide sequence: TGCGCCAGCAGCTTGGAAGACAGTAGGGCTACAGATACGCAGTATTTT. V is TRBV5-1 and J is TRBJ2-3, with a weak D call TRBD1 (5 bases). The CDR3 runs to 16 residues. V lost 0 bases and J 3 bases, leaving 14 bases between the germline ends. Germline CDR1 is SGHRS and CDR2 is YFSETQ.

This clone was seen only a few times. V is TRBV2 and J is TRBJ1-5, with 12 nucleotides matching TRBD1. This CDR3 contains 15 residues. Looked up from germline, CDR1 is SNHLY and CDR2 is FYNNEI. V shed 6 bases, J shed 2 bases, and the junction held 2 bases outside the gene matches. CDR3 sequence reads: CASRGQGAGNQPQHF. The DNA of the CDR3 is TGTGCCAGCAGGGGACAGGGGGCAGGCAATCAGCCCCAGCATTTT.

The chain joins TRBV5-1 to TRBJ2-1, with no clear D. Looked up from germline, CDR1 is SGHRS and CDR2 is YFSETQ. There are 13 residues in the CDR3. V was clipped by 0 bases and J by 8 bases, with 9 bases between them. CDR3 bases: TGCGCCAGCAGCTTGGTGATTAGTGATGAGCAGTTCTTC. This translates into CASSLVISDEQFF. Full variable domain (missing parts from reference TRBV5-1 and TRBJ2-1): KAGVTQTPRYLIKTRGQQVTLSCSPISGHRSVSWYQQTPGQGLQFLFEYFSETQRNKGNFPGRFSGRQFSNSRSEMNVSTLELGDSALYLCASSLVISDEQFFGPGTRLTVL.

The genes are TRBV6-1 and TRBJ2-7; 8 nucleotides agree with TRBD1. The V and J ends lost 6 bases and 2 bases, in that order; junction bases with no gene match: 3. The CDR3 covers 13 residues. The germline V gene encodes CDR1 MNHNS and CDR2 SASEGT. The CDR3 DNA reads as TGTGCCAGCAGGAGGACAGGGACCTACGAGCAGTACTTC. Encoded protein: CASRRTGTYEQYF.

The chain combines TRBV18 with TRBJ1-4, with D maybe TRBD1 (5 bases). Germline V gene sequence: CDR1 KGHSH, CDR2 LQKENI. This CDR3 is 15 amino acids long. Trimming shortened V by 4 bases and J by 6 bases, and 15 bases separated the two germline ends. The CDR3 region is CASSLAPPTDEKLFF. The CDR3 nucleotides are TGTGCCAGCTCACTAGCACCACCGACAGATGAAAAACTGTTTTTT.

The rearrangement joins TRBV10-2 to TRBJ2-3; tentative D call: TRBD2 (5 bases). This CDR3 has 11 amino acids. Trimming shortened V by 8 bases and J by 7 bases, and 10 bases separated the two germline ends. The V gene's germline CDR1 is WSHSY and CDR2 SAAADI. The CDR3 nucleotides read TGCGCCAGCCACTCGGGAAATACGCAGTATTTT. Translated, it gives CASHSGNTQYF.

The chain links TRBV7-9 to TRBJ1-3; D gene unclear. The V gene lost 5 bases and the J gene lost 9 bases, with 17 bases spanning the gap. This CDR3 has 14 residues. CDR1 is SEHNR and CDR2 is FQNEAQ in the germline V gene (reference sequence). Here the CDR3 DNA reads TGTGCCAGCAGCCCGAGGGCGACAACTCGCACCATATATTTT. Translated: CASSPRATTRTIYF.

The rearrangement links TRBV19 to TRBJ2-7; D might be TRBD1 (5 bases). V was pared by 6 bases and J by 1 base, with 16 bases between. Germline CDR1 reads LNHDA; CDR2 reads SQIVND (reference sequence). This CDR3 contains 15 residues. The CDR3 DNA sequence: TGTGCCAGTAGGTACAGGACATGGGGATCCTACGAGCAGTACTTC. Protein: CASRYRTWGSYEQYF.

V gene TRBV11-3 combines with J gene TRBJ2-3; 7 bases match TRBD1. This CDR3 is 16 amino acids long. Germline CDR1 is SGHNT and CDR2 is YENEEA. V was pared by 4 bases and J by 2 bases, with 9 bases of the junction left unmatched. In nucleotides, the CDR3 is TGTGCCAGCAGCTACCCCCCGACAGGGATCACAGATACGCAGTATTTT. Translated: CASSYPPTGITDTQYF.

The chain has TRBV10-1 and TRBJ1-1, with D maybe TRBD1 (6 bases). The CDR3 is 12 amino acids. Germline values: CDR1 WNHNN, CDR2 SYGVQD (reference sequence). V was trimmed by 5 bases and J by 5 bases, leaving 9 bases between them. CDR3 bases: TGCGCCAGCAGTTTTCAGGGGACTGAAGCTTTCTTT. Translated, it gives CASSFQGTEAFF.

The rearrangement links TRBV7-9 to TRBJ1-1; TRBD1 aligns across 9 bases. Germline CDR1 is SEHNR and CDR2 is FQNEAQ (reference sequence). V trimming: 6 bases; J trimming: 5 bases; junction bases outside the gene matches: 13. The CDR3 is 16 residues long. Here the CDR3 reads CASRSPQGAGGTEAFF. CDR3 nucleotide sequence: TGTGCCAGCAGATCCCCACAGGGGGCCGGCGGAACTGAAGCTTTCTTT. The complete variable domain, with remaining parts taken from reference TRBV7-9 and TRBJ1-1, reads DTGVSQNPRHKITKRGQNVTFRCDPISEHNRLYWYRQTLGQGPEFLTYFQNEAQLEKSRLLSDRFSAERPKGSFSTLEIQRTEQGDSAMYLCASRSPQGAGGTEAFFGQGTRLTVV.

The chain is built from TRBV2 and TRBJ2-2; TRBD2 matches 9 bases. The CDR3 contains 14 residues. Germline V gene lookup returns CDR1 SNHLY and CDR2 FYNNEI. The V segment lost 5 bases and the J segment 8 bases; nucleotides outside the gene matches: 6. The CDR3 DNA follows: TGTGCCAGCAGTTTAGCGGGAGTGTCGGGGGAGCTGTTTTTT. As protein: CASSLAGVSGELFF.

Points on this clone: This same CDR3 is encoded by further DNA sequences in the sample. The V call is TRBV27, the J call TRBJ2-1, with 13 positions matching TRBD2. Trimming at V came to 5 bases and at J to 2 bases, leaving 3 bases not matched to a gene. CDR1 MNHEY and CDR2 SMNVEV come from the germline V gene (reference sequence). CDR3 length: 16 amino acids. This CDR3 reads CASSPGLAGAYNEQFF. The CDR3 region has the DNA TGTGCCAGCAGTCCAGGACTAGCGGGAGCCTACAATGAGCAGTTCTTC.

CDR3: CASSIDGGGTEAFF. The CDR3 nucleotides read TGTGCCAGTAGTATAGATGGGGGGGGCACTGAAGCTTTCTTT. The genes are TRBV19 and TRBJ1-1; D perhaps matches TRBD1 (5 bases). Looked up from germline, CDR1 is LNHDA and CDR2 is SQIVND (reference sequence). Trimming took 0 bases from V and 4 from J, leaving 9 bases between them. The CDR3 runs 14 residues.

The rearrangement uses TRBV9 and TRBJ2-1; maybe TRBD2 (5 bases). From germline, CDR1 is SGDLS and CDR2 YYNGEE. The CDR3 consists of 14 residues. V was clipped by 4 bases and J by 3 bases, with 11 bases between them. CDR3 region: CASSPHTSYNEQFF. CDR3 bases: TGTGCCAGCAGCCCCCACACTAGCTACAATGAGCAGTTCTTC.